The 2 T cell receptor beta chains presented below share a single source sample, sequenced in a study of graft-versus-host responses after intestinal transplantation. Labeling with CFSE marked some 200,000 responder cells, which were plated with some 200,000 irradiated, violet-dye-labeled stimulator cells. Data came from immunoSEQ multiplex PCR; TCRdb stores just in-frame clones and leaves some out. The table has about 15,000 clones, under 40% seen once. The sequenced sample was alloreactive CD8+ T cells from a mixed lymphocyte reaction culture, obtained before intestinal transplant. As to subset: CFSE-low proliferating T cells sorted from approximately six-day pre-transplant mixed lymphocyte reaction (GvH or HvG direction). These receptors were obtained from a human patient who received an intestinal transplant.

The genes are TRBV4-3 and TRBJ2-1; D unresolved. Trimming left V 1 base short and J 6 bases short, with 10 bases between. Germline V CDR1 and CDR2: LGHNA, YSLEER. The CDR3 is made up of 14 amino acids. The chain's CDR3 is CASSQVAGSNEQFF. CDR3 sequence (DNA): TGCGCCAGCAGCCAAGTTGCCGGGTCCAATGAGCAGTTCTTC.

By share, this clone counts as medium-sized. The rearrangement uses TRBV6-1 and TRBJ1-5; 7 bases are shared with TRBD1. CDR1 is MNHNS, CDR2 SASEGT, per germline. With 3 bases clipped from V and 3 bases from J, the junction kept 8 bases outside the gene matches. The CDR3 sequence is 16 residues long. The CDR3 here is CASSDYRGMVNQPQHF. DNA for the CDR3: TGTGCCAGCAGTGACTACAGGGGAATGGTCAATCAGCCCCAGCATTTT.